Each of the 6 T cell receptor beta chains below was sequenced from the same sample in a study of T cells in Graves' hyperthyroidism and ophthalmopathy. Amplification targeted TCR beta CDR3 regions from RNA transcripts. Carried out on the TCR CDR3, a first-round RT-PCR used the HTBI primer set. TCRdb re-derived calls from the multiplex PCR reads in MiXCR, one entry per CDR3 protein. This sample has around 620,000 distinct CDR3 sequences, with around 15% found just once. Specimen: blood. The receptor set was obtained from a woman younger than 45 with Graves' hyperthyroidism.

In its sample, this clonotype was seen a few times. The chain carries TRBV28 and TRBJ2-5, with D perhaps matching TRBD1 (5 bases). Deletions cut 6 bases from V and 1 base from J, with 24 bases between. The CDR3 contains 18 residues. Germline V gene data show CDR1 as MDHEN and CDR2 as SYDVKM. CDR3: CASSPSPPGRAFQETQYF. The CDR3 DNA reads TGTGCCAGCAGCCCATCCCCCCCCGGCAGGGCCTTCCAAGAGACCCAGTACTTC. Full variable domain (missing parts from reference TRBV28 and TRBJ2-5): DVKVTQSSRYLVKRTGEKVFLECVQDMDHENMFWYRQDPGLGLRLIYFSYDVKMKEKGDIPEGYSVSREKKERFSLILESASTNQTSMYLCASSPSPPGRAFQETQYFGPGTRLLVL.

The rearrangement joins TRBV18 to TRBJ1-1; possible D gene TRBD1, 5 bases. The germline gives CDR1 KGHSH, CDR2 LQKENI. CDR3 size: 16 residues. V was cut by 4 bases and J by 1 base, with 16 bases left in between. CDR3 DNA sequence: TGTGCCAGCTCACATTTAGGAGGAGGACAGAACACTGAAGCTTTCTTT. This encodes CASSHLGGGQNTEAFF.

The chain combines TRBV5-6 with TRBJ2-7; 10 bases are shared with TRBD1. This CDR3 spans 16 amino acids. V lost 3 bases and J lost 2; bases outside the gene matches: 8. Per germline, CDR1 SGHDT and CDR2 YYEEEE. DNA for the CDR3: TGTGCCAGCAGCTACGGACAGGGGGTTTTGGCCTACGAGCAGTACTTC. Residues: CASSYGQGVLAYEQYF.

This clonotype was recorded at least ten times. The V call is TRBV11-3, the J call TRBJ2-1; TRBD1 agrees at 8 bases. Germline V CDR1 and CDR2: SGHNT, YENEEA. Trimming removed 1 base from V and 2 bases from J; junction bases left unmatched: 10. The CDR3 is 18 residues long. CDR3 in amino acids: CASSLGVYQGAAYNEQFF. In nucleotides, the CDR3 is TGTGCCAGCAGCTTAGGTGTATACCAGGGGGCTGCCTACAATGAGCAGTTCTTC.

The chain links TRBV6-4 to TRBJ2-1; D call uncertain. Between the trimmed V and J ends, which lost 9 bases and 1 base, there was a span of 10 bases. The CDR3 is made up of 13 amino acids. Germline V gene lookup returns CDR1 MRHNA and CDR2 SNTAGT. The CDR3 coding sequence is TGTGCCAGGGCGGTGGGGTCCTACAATGAGCAGTTCTTC. This encodes CARAVGSYNEQFF.

The chain has TRBV4-3 and TRBJ2-2; no reliable D call. This CDR3 contains 14 residues. In germline, CDR1 is LGHNA, CDR2 YSLEER. V lost 1 base and J lost 6, with 9 bases in between. The DNA for the CDR3 is TGCGCCAGCAGCCAAGGACACCCCCCCGGGGAGCTGTTTTTT. Protein product: CASSQGHPPGELFF.